Each of the 13 T cell receptor beta chains below was sequenced from the same sample in a study of cytomegalovirus exposure and HLA in healthy donors. Primers for the PCR totalled 60 Vbeta and 13 Jbeta. The method was immunoSEQ multiplex PCR; TCRdb's version includes in-frame clones alone and lacks a portion of them. The data contain 150,000 or so clones, more than 7.5% of them singletons. Sequencing was done on a sample of PBMCs. The receptors stem from a man aged 45-65 years in good health and CMV-seronegative.

This clone was recorded a few times. The chain employs TRBV6-1 and TRBJ2-7; 14 bases line up with TRBD2. This CDR3 is 18 amino acids long. Looked up from germline, CDR1 is MNHNS and CDR2 is SASEGT. Losses at the gene ends were 4 bases for V and 0 bases for J; bases not matched to a gene: 8. The CDR3 bases are TGTGCCAGCAGTGGACTAGCGGGAGGGCCTCGAGGCTCCTACGAGCAGTACTTC. Translated: CASSGLAGGPRGSYEQYF.

The genes are TRBV19 and TRBJ1-4, with 7 positions matching TRBD1. Germline-derived CDR1 and CDR2 are LNHDA and SQIVND (reference sequence). The trim removed 7 bases at V and 4 bases at J, leaving 6 bases unmatched. This CDR3 comprises 14 residues. In nucleotides, the CDR3 is TGTGCCAGTACTCCGGACAGGCGTAATGAAAAACTGTTTTTT. This codes for CASTPDRRNEKLFF.

The chain links TRBV2 to TRBJ1-5; D uncertain. The CDR3 loop spans 13 amino acids. V lost 5 bases and J 0 bases, leaving 5 bases between the germline ends. CDR1 is SNHLY and CDR2 is FYNNEI in the germline V gene. The chain's CDR3 is CASSQYSNQPQHF. The CDR3 DNA reads TGTGCCAGCAGTCAGTATAGCAATCAGCCCCAGCATTTT.

V is TRBV6-5 and J is TRBJ1-1; D gene unclear. The CDR3 loop spans 13 amino acids. V lost 6 bases and J lost 2, with 10 bases in between. The germline CDR1 and CDR2 sequences are MNHEY and SVGAGI. The CDR3 loop reads CASSPKTNTEAFF. CDR3 DNA sequence: TGTGCCAGCAGCCCAAAAACTAACACTGAAGCTTTCTTT.

This clone showed up just a few times. The CDR3 DNA reads TGTGCCAGCAGGACCGACAGGGACGAGCAAAATGAGCAGTTCTTC. Amino acid sequence: CASRTDRDEQNEQFF. The rearrangement uses TRBV6-5 and TRBJ2-1; 7 bases align to TRBD1. After removal of 6 bases from V and 7 bases from J, the junction contained 12 bases not matched to a gene. This CDR3 comprises 15 residues. In germline, CDR1 is MNHEY, CDR2 SVGAGI.

The genes are TRBV5-1 and TRBJ2-2; D perhaps matches TRBD2 (5 bases). The CDR3 sequence is 16 residues long. CDR1 and CDR2 from the germline V gene are SGHRS and YFSETQ. Between the trimmed V and J ends, which lost 0 bases and 4 bases, there was a span of 13 bases. This CDR3 reads CASSLVSGRSTGELFF. CDR3 nucleotide sequence: TGCGCCAGCAGCTTGGTTTCGGGGAGAAGCACCGGGGAGCTGTTTTTT.

This clone came up a few times. The chain uses TRBV10-3 and TRBJ1-1; the D gene is possibly TRBD1 (6 bases). Germline values: CDR1 ENHRY, CDR2 SYGVKD. The CDR3 consists of 16 residues. Trimming stripped 3 bases from V and 1 base from J, with 15 bases between. Here the CDR3 DNA reads TGTGCCATCAGTGACCAGGACAGACGAAGGAACACTGAAGCTTTCTTT. As protein: CAISDQDRRRNTEAFF.

This chain connects TRBV2 to TRBJ2-7; D is unresolved. V lost 10 bases and J 3 bases, leaving 10 bases between the germline ends. From germline, CDR1 is SNHLY and CDR2 FYNNEI. There are 11 residues in the CDR3. The CDR3 nucleotides read TGTGCCACCAGACGGGTCTACGAGCAGTACTTC. It translates to CATRRVYEQYF.

The chain combines TRBV6-1 with TRBJ1-1; D is possibly TRBD1 (5 bases). V was pared by 7 bases and J by 0 bases, with 6 bases between. CDR1 is MNHNS, CDR2 SASEGT, per germline. The CDR3 covers 12 residues. The CDR3 DNA sequence: TGTGCCAGCAAGGGGATGAACACTGAAGCTTTCTTT. The encoded protein is CASKGMNTEAFF.

The rearrangement links TRBV15 to TRBJ2-1; 8 bases match TRBD2. Trimming at V came to 0 bases and at J to 5 bases, leaving 9 bases not matched to a gene. The CDR3 length is 17 residues. CDR1 and CDR2 from the germline V gene are LNHNV and YYDKDF (reference sequence). The DNA of the CDR3 is TGTGCCACCAGCAGAGACGACGGGACTAGGGTGCACAATGAGCAGTTCTTC. As protein: CATSRDDGTRVHNEQFF. Supplemented by reference TRBV15 and TRBJ2-1, the full variable domain reads DAMVIQNPRYQVTQFGKPVTLSCSQTLNHNVMYWYQQKSSQAPKLLFHYYDKDFNNEADTPDNFQSRRPNTSFCFLDIRSPGLGDTAMYLCATSRDDGTRVHNEQFFGPGTRLTVL.

This chain links TRBV6-4 with TRBJ2-3; tentatively, D is TRBD2 (6 bases). CDR1 and CDR2 from the germline V gene are MRHNA and SNTAGT. CDR3 length: 14 residues. Deletions cut 5 bases from V and 0 bases from J, with 9 bases between. The CDR3 loop is CASSTAGSTDTQYF. DNA of the CDR3: TGTGCCAGCAGTACGGCGGGGAGCACAGATACGCAGTATTTT.

This chain uses TRBV5-6 with TRBJ1-3; D is undetermined. This CDR3 has 14 amino acids. Germline CDR1 and CDR2: SGHDT and YYEEEE. Trimming removed 7 bases at V and 0 bases at J, with 11 bases between. The CDR3: CASAEELSGNTIYF. In DNA form, the CDR3 reads TGTGCCAGCGCGGAGGAGCTCTCTGGAAACACCATATATTTT.

This clone turned up a few times. The J gene is TRBJ2-1, the V gene TRBV4-1; D possibly corresponds to TRBD2 (6 bases). Per germline, CDR1 MGHRA and CDR2 YSYEKL. The CDR3 contains 20 residues. The V and J ends lost 4 bases and 1 base respectively, with 26 bases between them. DNA of the CDR3: TGCGCCAGCAGCCCCGTTCCCCTAGCGCACTCATCCTCATCCTACAATGAGCAGTTCTTC. Its translation: CASSPVPLAHSSSSYNEQFF.